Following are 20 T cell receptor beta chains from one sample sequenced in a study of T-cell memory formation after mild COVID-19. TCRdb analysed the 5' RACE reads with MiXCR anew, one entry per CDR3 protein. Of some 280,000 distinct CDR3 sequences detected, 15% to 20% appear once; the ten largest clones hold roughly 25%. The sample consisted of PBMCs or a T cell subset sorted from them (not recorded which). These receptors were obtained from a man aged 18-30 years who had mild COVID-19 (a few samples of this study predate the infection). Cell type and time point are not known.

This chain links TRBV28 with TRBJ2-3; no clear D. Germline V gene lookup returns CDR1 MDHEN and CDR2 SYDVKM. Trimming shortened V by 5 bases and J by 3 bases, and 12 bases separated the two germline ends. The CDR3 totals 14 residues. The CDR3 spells CASSPHVGTDTQYF. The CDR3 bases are TGTGCCAGCAGTCCCCATGTGGGTACAGATACGCAGTATTTT.

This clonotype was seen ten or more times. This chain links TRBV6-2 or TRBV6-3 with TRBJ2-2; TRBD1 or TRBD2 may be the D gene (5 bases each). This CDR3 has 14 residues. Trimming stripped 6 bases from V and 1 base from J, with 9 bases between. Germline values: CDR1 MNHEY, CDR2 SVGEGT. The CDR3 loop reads CASSPGRNTGELFF. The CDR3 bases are TGTGCCAGCAGCCCGGGACGGAACACCGGGGAGCTGTTTTTT.

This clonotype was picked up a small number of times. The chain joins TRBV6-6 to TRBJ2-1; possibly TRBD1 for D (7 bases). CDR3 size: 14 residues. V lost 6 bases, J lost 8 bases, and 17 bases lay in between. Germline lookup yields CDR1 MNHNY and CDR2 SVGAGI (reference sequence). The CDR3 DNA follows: TGTGCCAGCAGCAGGGGGACTTTACGAGATGAGCAGTTCTTC. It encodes CASSRGTLRDEQFF.

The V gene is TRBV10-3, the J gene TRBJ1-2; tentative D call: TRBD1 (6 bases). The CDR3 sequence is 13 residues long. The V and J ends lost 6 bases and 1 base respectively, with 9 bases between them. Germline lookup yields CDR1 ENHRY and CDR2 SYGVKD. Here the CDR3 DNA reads TGTGCCATCAGAGAGGACAGTAACTATGGCTACACCTTC. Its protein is CAIREDSNYGYTF.

The CDR3 loop is CASSRAGALGTDTQYF. The CDR3 DNA is TGTGCCAGCAGCCGAGCGGGGGCCCTGGGGACAGATACGCAGTATTTT. This sequence joins TRBV6-5 and TRBJ2-3, with 8 positions matching TRBD2. The CDR3 length is 16 residues. Germline lookup yields CDR1 MNHEY and CDR2 SVGAGI. V shed 6 bases, J shed 3 bases, and the junction held 11 bases outside the gene matches.

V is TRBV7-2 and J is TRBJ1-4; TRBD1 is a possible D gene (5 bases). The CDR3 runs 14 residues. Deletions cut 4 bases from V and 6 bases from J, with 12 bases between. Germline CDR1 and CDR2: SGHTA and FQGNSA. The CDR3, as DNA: TGTGCCAGCAGCTCCGGGACGACCTATGAAAAACTGTTTTTT. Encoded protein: CASSSGTTYEKLFF.

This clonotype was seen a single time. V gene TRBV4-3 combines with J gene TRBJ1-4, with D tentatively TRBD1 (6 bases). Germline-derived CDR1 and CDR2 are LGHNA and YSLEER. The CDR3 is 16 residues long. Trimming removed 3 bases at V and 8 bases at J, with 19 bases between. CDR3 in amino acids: CASSQGSGHSREKLFF. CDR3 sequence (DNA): TGCGCCAGCAGCCAGGGCTCGGGACACTCAAGGGAAAAACTGTTTTTT.

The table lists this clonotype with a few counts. This CDR3 is CASSPTGDGYTF. The DNA of the CDR3 is TGTGCCAGCAGCCCCACAGGGGATGGCTACACCTTC. V gene TRBV7-3 combines with J gene TRBJ1-2; 7 bases align to TRBD1. Germline trimming cut 5 bases from V and 6 bases from J; bases unmatched to any gene: 3. The CDR3 consists of 12 residues. CDR1 is SGHTA and CDR2 is FQGTGA in the germline V gene.

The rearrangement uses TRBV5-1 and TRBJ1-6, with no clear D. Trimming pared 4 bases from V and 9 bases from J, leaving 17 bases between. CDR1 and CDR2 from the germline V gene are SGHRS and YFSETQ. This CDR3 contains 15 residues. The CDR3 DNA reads TGCGCCAGCAGCCTCGACCCGGCGGGCCTTTCACCCCTCCACTTT. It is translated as CASSLDPAGLSPLHF.

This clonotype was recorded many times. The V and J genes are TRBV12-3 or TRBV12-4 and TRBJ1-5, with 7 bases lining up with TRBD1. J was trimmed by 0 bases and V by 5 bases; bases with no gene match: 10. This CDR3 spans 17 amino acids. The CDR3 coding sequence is TGTGCCAGCAGTCCCCGGAGAGGGGGCTTTAGCAATCAGCCCCAGCATTTT. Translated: CASSPRRGGFSNQPQHF.

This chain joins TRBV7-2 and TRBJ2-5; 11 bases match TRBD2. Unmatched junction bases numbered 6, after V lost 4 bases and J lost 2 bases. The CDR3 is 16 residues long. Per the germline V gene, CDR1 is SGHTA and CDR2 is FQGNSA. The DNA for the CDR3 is TGTGCCAGCAGCTGGGCTAGCGGGGGGCCGCAAGAGACCCAGTACTTC. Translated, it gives CASSWASGGPQETQYF.

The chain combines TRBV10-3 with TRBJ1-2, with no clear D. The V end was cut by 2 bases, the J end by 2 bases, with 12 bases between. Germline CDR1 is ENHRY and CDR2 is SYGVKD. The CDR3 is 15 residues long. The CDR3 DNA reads TGTGCCATCAGTGAGCCGACTGGCTTAAACTATGGCTACACCTTC. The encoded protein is CAISEPTGLNYGYTF.

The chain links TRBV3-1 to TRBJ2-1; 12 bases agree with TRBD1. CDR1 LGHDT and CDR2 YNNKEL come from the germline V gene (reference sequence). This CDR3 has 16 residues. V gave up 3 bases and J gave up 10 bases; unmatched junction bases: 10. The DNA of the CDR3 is TGTGCCAGCAGCCAGAGGGACAGGGGGCGGAATAACGAGCAGTTCTTC. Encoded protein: CASSQRDRGRNNEQFF.

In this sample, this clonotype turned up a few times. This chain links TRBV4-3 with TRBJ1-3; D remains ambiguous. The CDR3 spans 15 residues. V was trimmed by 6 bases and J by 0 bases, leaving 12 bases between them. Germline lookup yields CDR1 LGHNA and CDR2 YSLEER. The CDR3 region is CASREGSRSGNTIYF. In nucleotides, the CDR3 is TGCGCCAGCAGAGAGGGTTCTCGCTCTGGAAACACCATATATTTT.

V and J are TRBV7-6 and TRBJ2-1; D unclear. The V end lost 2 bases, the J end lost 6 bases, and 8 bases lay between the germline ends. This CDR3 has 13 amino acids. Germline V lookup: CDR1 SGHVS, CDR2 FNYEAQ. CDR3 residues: CASSLSWRNEQFF. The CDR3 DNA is TGTGCCAGCAGCTTAAGTTGGCGCAATGAGCAGTTCTTC.

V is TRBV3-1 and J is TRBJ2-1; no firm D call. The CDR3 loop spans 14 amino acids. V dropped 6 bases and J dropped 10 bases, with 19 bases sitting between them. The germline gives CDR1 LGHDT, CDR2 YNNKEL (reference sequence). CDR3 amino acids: CASRRNGATLEQFF. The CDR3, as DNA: TGTGCCAGCAGAAGAAACGGAGCGACCCTCGAGCAGTTCTTC.

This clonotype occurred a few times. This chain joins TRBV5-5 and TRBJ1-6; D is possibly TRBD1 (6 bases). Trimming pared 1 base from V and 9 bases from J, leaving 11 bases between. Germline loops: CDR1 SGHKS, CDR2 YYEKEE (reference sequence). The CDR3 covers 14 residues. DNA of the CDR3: TGTGCCAGCAGCTTGACAGGGTTTGGTTCACCCCTCCACTTT. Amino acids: CASSLTGFGSPLHF.

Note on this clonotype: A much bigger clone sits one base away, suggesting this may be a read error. CDR3 DNA: TGTGCCAGTAGCGACAGGGGAAACACAGATACGCAGTATTTT. This codes for CASSDRGNTDTQYF. The chain is built from TRBV19 and TRBJ2-3, with TRBD1 matching over 8 bases. Trimming at V came to 6 bases and at J to 2 bases, leaving 4 bases not matched to a gene. The CDR3 loop spans 14 amino acids. Germline V gives CDR1 LNHDA, CDR2 SQIVND (reference sequence).

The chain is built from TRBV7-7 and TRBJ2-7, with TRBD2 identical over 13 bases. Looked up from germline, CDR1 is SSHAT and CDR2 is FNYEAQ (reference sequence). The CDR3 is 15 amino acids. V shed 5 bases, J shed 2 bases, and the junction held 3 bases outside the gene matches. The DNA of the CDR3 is TGTGCCAGCAGCCCGGGACTAGCGGGGACCTACGAGCAGTACTTC. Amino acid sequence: CASSPGLAGTYEQYF.

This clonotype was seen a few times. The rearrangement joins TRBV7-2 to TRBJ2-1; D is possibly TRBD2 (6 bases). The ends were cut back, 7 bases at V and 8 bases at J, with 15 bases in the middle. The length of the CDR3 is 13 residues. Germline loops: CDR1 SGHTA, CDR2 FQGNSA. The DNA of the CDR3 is TGTGCCAGCACGCGGGGTTCGAGCGATGAGCAGTTCTTC. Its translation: CASTRGSSDEQFF. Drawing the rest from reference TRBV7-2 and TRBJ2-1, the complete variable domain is GAGVSQSPSNKVTEKGKDVELRCDPISGHTALYWYRQSLGQGLEFLIYFQGNSAPDKSGLPSDRFSAERTGGSVSTLTIQRTQQEDSAVYLCASTRGSSDEQFFGPGTRLTVL.